This T cell receptor beta chain appears in the sequencing data of a study of human T cells and chemical hapten exposure. The time point was: pre-sensitization, week 0. The treatment is: therapeutic diphenylcyclopropenone sensitization with weekly scalp DPC. TCRdb reprocessed the RACE reads with MiXCR, giving one entry per CDR3 protein. There are around 180,000 distinct CDR3 sequences in the sample; approximately 31% occur only once, and just under 3% lies in the top ten. With 6 bases removed from V and 11 bases from J, the gap between germline ends came to 17 bases. CDR3 length equals 12 residues. Germline lookup yields CDR1 SQVTM and CDR2 ANQGSEA.

The genes are TRBV29-1 and TRBJ2-1, with D uncertain. Here the sequenced sample was whole blood, taken in connection with sensitization to the hapten diphenylcyclopropenone (DPC). This sequence was found in a woman between 25 and 40 years old with alopecia areata. Some clones in this sample may be carry-over from other donors' samples. The CDR3 protein is CSVPALGNKQFF. The CDR3 DNA follows: TGCAGCGTCCCGGCCCTCGGAAACAAGCAGTTCTTC.